This is a list of T cell receptor beta chains from one sample in a study of T cells in Graves' hyperthyroidism and ophthalmopathy. TCRdb redid the calling of the multiplex PCR reads with MiXCR, one entry per CDR3 protein. The sample has about 720,000 distinct CDR3 sequences; 18% are singletons. The sample taken for sequencing was blood. The source is a woman aged 50 to 65 with Graves' hyperthyroidism that later progressed to Graves' ophthalmopathy. Both conserved end residues are part of each CDR3. D genes are given only for firm matches. Clone size is shown for a subset of rows, as once, few, many or a class of expanded clone.

TRBD1	TRBV7-2	-	TRBJ2-3	TGTGCCAGCAGCTCGAACACAGGGGGCCACACAGATACGCAGTATTTT	CASSSNTGGHTDTQYF
-	TRBV7-8	-	TRBJ1-2	TGTGCCAGCAGCCCAATGGGCGGAGTCGGCTATGGCTACACCTTC	CASSPMGGVGYGYTF
TRBD1	TRBV20-1	once	TRBJ1-4	TGCAGTGCTATGGACAGGGGTGATGAAAAACTGTTTTTT	CSAMDRGDEKLFF
-	TRBV20-1	few	TRBJ2-2	TGCAGTGCTAGATGGGTGGGGTACAGCACCGGGGAGCTGTTTTTT	CSARWVGYSTGELFF
-	TRBV9	-	TRBJ2-1	TGTGCCAGCAGCGTAGTAGTTCGTGGGGGGGCGGTTGAGCAGTTCTTC	CASSVVVRGGAVEQFF
TRBD1	TRBV3-1	many	TRBJ1-1	TGTGCCAGCAGCCAACCCGGGACAGTGAACACTGAAGCTTTCTTT	CASSQPGTVNTEAFF
-	TRBV27	few	TRBJ1-2	TGTGCCAGCAGTTTATGGGGGGCGGATGGCTACACCTTC	CASSLWGADGYTF
-	TRBV5-1	many	TRBJ1-1	TGCGCCAGCCGAGCAGGTCTCAACACTGAAGCTTTCTTT	CASRAGLNTEAFF
TRBD1	TRBV7-2	-	TRBJ1-2	TGTGCCAGCAGATACCCGGGACAGGGTGCTGGCTACACCTTC	CASRYPGQGAGYTF
TRBD1	TRBV11-3	few	TRBJ2-2	TGTGCCAGCAGCTCCTCACGGGACAGGGGGACCGGGGAGCTGTTTTTT	CASSSSRDRGTGELFF
TRBD1	TRBV13	few	TRBJ2-5	TGTGCCAGCAGCTCAGGACAGGGGGGCGGGGAGACCCAGTACTTC	CASSSGQGGGETQYF
-	TRBV5-1	few	TRBJ1-2	TGCGCCAGCAGGTCCGGGGGCGCTTATGGCTACACCTTC	CASRSGGAYGYTF
-	TRBV7-9	-	TRBJ2-5	TGTGCCAGCAGCTTCCCCGGTAAAAGGGAGACCCAGTACTTC	CASSFPGKRETQYF
-	TRBV20-1	few	TRBJ1-5	TGCAGTGCCACCGGGGGGGGGGGCGGTCAGCCCCAGCATTTT	CSATGGGGGQPQHF
TRBD1	TRBV2	many	TRBJ2-3	TGTGCCAGCCCTCACAGGGGGTGGGCAGATACGCAGTATTTT	CASPHRGWADTQYF
TRBD1	TRBV30	few	TRBJ1-1	TGTGCCGGGGACTGGCAGGGGGGCAAGGCTTTCTTT	CAGDWQGGKAFF
TRBD1	TRBV3-1	many	TRBJ1-4	TGTGCCAGCAGCCAACGGACAGGGGGCCCGGAAAAACTGTTTTTT	CASSQRTGGPEKLFF
TRBD1	TRBV20-1	-	TRBJ1-5	TGCAGTGCTGGAGACCCTACCGAGGGGGCAGGTCAGCCCCAGCATTTT	CSAGDPTEGAGQPQHF
-	TRBV3-1	many	TRBJ2-1	TGTGCCAGCAGCCACCCCCTGCCGGGCCATTCTTTCAATGAGCAGTTCTTC	CASSHPLPGHSFNEQFF
-	TRBV6-1	few	TRBJ2-5	TGTGCCAGCAACCCCCTAGGCTGGGACGGAGAAGAGACCCAGTACTTC	CASNPLGWDGEETQYF
TRBD1	TRBV24-1	few	TRBJ1-5	TGTGCCACCAGTGACCCGGGACAGGGTAGCAATCAGCCCCAGCATTTT	CATSDPGQGSNQPQHF
-	TRBV10-3	-	TRBJ2-7	TGTGCCATCAGTCCCTCGCTGGGCAACTACGAGCAGTACTTC	CAISPSLGNYEQYF
-	TRBV29-1	few	TRBJ1-4	TGCAGCGTTGAAGTGATCACTGCAACTAATGAAAAACTGTTTTTT	CSVEVITATNEKLFF
TRBD2	TRBV29-1	-	TRBJ2-5	TGCAGCGTTGAGGCTAGCGGGGAAGAGACCCAGTACTTC	CSVEASGEETQYF
-	TRBV5-8	-	TRBJ1-6	TGTGCCAGCAGCCCGGTATCTAATTCACCCCTCCACTTT	CASSPVSNSPLHF
-	TRBV3-1	-	TRBJ1-2	TGTGCCAGCAGCTCTACAGGGACCTACTATGGCCACACCTTC	CASSSTGTYYGHTF
TRBD1	TRBV7-9	-	TRBJ2-6	TGTGCCAGCAGACATACCGGGACAGGGGGCTTTGGGGCCAACGTCCTGACTTTC	CASRHTGTGGFGANVLTF
TRBD2	TRBV12-5	many	TRBJ2-1	TGTGCTAGTGGTTTGAAACTTTTAGGGCTCAGCGGGGGAATGAGCTACAATGAGCAGTTCTTC	CASGLKLLGLSGGMSYNEQFF
TRBD2	TRBV9	few	TRBJ2-3	TGTGCCAGCAGCGCAGCCAACACCCAGCGGGGCGGGGGGCCACGCGATACGCAGTATTTT	CASSAANTQRGGGPRDTQYF
-	TRBV3-1	many	TRBJ1-1	TGTGCCAGCAGCCAAGAAGAGGGGATCCCAGCTTTCTTT	CASSQEEGIPAFF
TRBD1	TRBV18	many	TRBJ1-5	TGTGCCAGCTCACCGAAAGGACAGGGCCCCAATCAGCCCCAGCATTTT	CASSPKGQGPNQPQHF
TRBD2	TRBV3-1	-	TRBJ2-3	TGTGCCAGCAGCCAAGGCCTGACTAGCGGGGGTAGCACAGATACGCAGTATTTT	CASSQGLTSGGSTDTQYF
TRBD2	TRBV28	many	TRBJ2-3	TGTGCCAGCAGTCCCAGCGGGGGGGCTCGCACAGATACGCAGTATTTT	CASSPSGGARTDTQYF
TRBD2	TRBV29-1	few	TRBJ2-1	TGCAGCCTCAAAGGGCTAGCGGGGCAGGATGAGCAGTTCTTC	CSLKGLAGQDEQFF
-	TRBV27	few	TRBJ1-2	TGTGCCAGCAGTTTAGTGTCCGGGGCTGGTGGCTACACCTTC	CASSLVSGAGGYTF
TRBD1	TRBV6-1	few	TRBJ1-4	TGTGCCAGCAGTGAGGACAGGGGTGTAGGAGAAAAACTGTTTTTT	CASSEDRGVGEKLFF
-	TRBV7-2	few	TRBJ2-5	TGTGCCAGCAGCTCGAGTTGGGAGACCCAGTACTTC	CASSSSWETQYF
TRBD1	TRBV12-3/TRBV12-4	few	TRBJ1-1	TGTGCCAGCAGTCCGACAGGGGGCACGGGGACTGAAGCTTTCTTT	CASSPTGGTGTEAFF
-	TRBV11-2	many	TRBJ1-1	TGTGCCAGCAGCTTAAACCCCCAGGGGAACACTGAAGCTTTCTTT	CASSLNPQGNTEAFF
TRBD1	TRBV18	-	TRBJ2-5	TGTGCCAGCTCACCCCGACAGGGGGAGCTGACCCAGTACTTC	CASSPRQGELTQYF
TRBD1	TRBV2	few	TRBJ1-5	TGTGCCAGCAGGGACAGGGGAGATCAGTCCCAGCATTTT	CASRDRGDQSQHF
-	TRBV12-3/TRBV12-4	many	TRBJ2-3	TGTGCCAGCAGTTTAGAAAGGGGGGGGGTAATCAGCACAGATACGCAGTATTTT	CASSLERGGVISTDTQYF
-	TRBV19	-	TRBJ2-2	TGTGCCAGTAGTATACCCCGGGACACATACAACACCGGGGAGCTGTTTTTT	CASSIPRDTYNTGELFF
-	TRBV7-9	few	TRBJ1-1	TGTGCCAGCAGTCCCCCCTTGCTAAGTTTCTTT	CASSPPLLSFF
-	TRBV12-3/TRBV12-4	many	TRBJ2-3	TGTGCCAGCAGTACCCGACAGAGCACAGATACGCAGTATTTT	CASSTRQSTDTQYF
-	TRBV6-1	few	TRBJ2-2	TGTGCCAGCAAGAGCTGGGGTTGGGGCACCGGGGAGCTGTTTTTT	CASKSWGWGTGELFF
TRBD1	TRBV18	-	TRBJ2-6	TGTGCCAGCTCACCTGGACAGGTCTCTGGGGCCAACGTCCTGACTTTC	CASSPGQVSGANVLTF
TRBD2	TRBV6-2/TRBV6-3	-	TRBJ2-3	TGTGCCAGCAGTTACTCTTCGCCGGGACTAGCGGCGTACACAGATACGCAGTATTTT	CASSYSSPGLAAYTDTQYF
TRBD1	TRBV20-1	many	TRBJ2-7	TGCAGTGCTCCTGGACAGGGTCTAAACGAGCAGTACTTC	CSAPGQGLNEQYF
TRBD1	TRBV11-3	many	TRBJ2-1	TGTGCCAGCAGCGCCCGGGACAGCTACAATGAGCAGTTCTTC	CASSARDSYNEQFF
TRBD1	TRBV7-3	-	TRBJ2-7	TGTGCCAGCAGCTTAGAATCTGGACAGGAGTACGAGCAGTACTTC	CASSLESGQEYEQYF
TRBD2	TRBV6-1	many	TRBJ2-2	TGTGCCAGCGGACTAGCGGGGGGGATGAACACCGGGGAGCTGTTTTTT	CASGLAGGMNTGELFF
-	TRBV6-1	-	TRBJ1-4	TGTGCCAGCCGTCGGGGGCGCGGAGAAAAACTGTTTTTT	CASRRGRGEKLFF
-	TRBV4-2	few	TRBJ2-3	TGTGCCAGCAGCCAAGTTGGGGGCGCGGGCACAGATACGCAGTATTTT	CASSQVGGAGTDTQYF
TRBD1	TRBV2	-	TRBJ1-2	TGTGCCAGCAGTGATCACAGGGGATACTATGGCTACACCTTC	CASSDHRGYYGYTF
-	TRBV2	many	TRBJ1-2	TGTGCCAGCAGTGAGGCTGGACAGAACTATGGCTACACCTTC	CASSEAGQNYGYTF
-	TRBV18	-	TRBJ1-1	TGTGCCAGCTCATCGATCAGGGACACTGAAGCTTTCTTT	CASSSIRDTEAFF
-	TRBV12-3/TRBV12-4	many	TRBJ2-5	TGTGCCAGCAGTCCAGACGCGGGAAAAGAGACCCAGTACTTC	CASSPDAGKETQYF
TRBD2	TRBV2	many	TRBJ2-5	TGTGCCAGCAACAAGGACCTCAGCGGGGAGGAGACCCAGTACTTC	CASNKDLSGEETQYF
-	TRBV29-1	-	TRBJ2-1	TGCAGCGTCGAGACAGGCCCAGAGCAGTTCTTC	CSVETGPEQFF